This T cell receptor beta chain was found in a study of technical replicates of blood from several donors. The assay was immunoSEQ multiplex PCR, and TCRdb's table has in-frame clones only and misses some. The sample includes about 44,000 clones, about 96% of them seen just once. The CDR3 has 12 amino acids. CDR1 and CDR2 from the germline V gene are SQVTM and ANQGSEA. Trimming removed 7 bases from V and 5 bases from J, with 13 bases in between. V gene TRBV29-1 combines with J gene TRBJ2-3, with D possibly TRBD2 on 5 matching bases. The receptor was derived from a human donor in good health. Sample: T cells isolated from PBMCs. CDR3 region: CSAFEGGDTQYF. The CDR3 nucleotides read TGCAGCGCGTTTGAAGGAGGAGATACGCAGTATTTT.